Sequencing of this T cell receptor (beta chain) was carried out in a study of T cells expressing NK-cell markers. CDR3 length equals 14 residues. TCRdb processed the 5' RACE reads again and assigns one entry to each CDR3 protein, with no DNA. Its listing shows about 460,000 distinct CDR3 sequences. The sequenced sample was blood T cells: a sorted CD56 or NKG2C T cell subset, CD4+ or CD8+ T cells, or bulk PBMC T cells (not recorded which). The V and J genes are TRBV12-3 or TRBV12-4 and TRBJ2-7. This receptor was identified in a woman aged 50 to 60 in good health. CDR3 sequence reads: CASSLGGQAYEQYF.